The 30 T cell receptor beta chains listed next were all sequenced from one sample in a study of cytomegalovirus exposure and HLA in healthy donors. Primers for the PCR totalled 60 Vbeta and 13 Jbeta. Assay used: immunoSEQ multiplex PCR; TCRdb lists only in-frame clones, some missing. The data show about 200,000 clones, roughly four fifths seen once. The sequenced sample consisted of PBMCs. These TCRs come from a woman between 18 and 30 years old in good health and CMV-seronegative.

About this clone: One end of the junction fails to match germline, which may point to a read error. CDR3 in DNA: TGTTCCAGCAGCTTAGACGAGAGGGGGCGTCGGACTGAAGCTTTCTTT. Its protein is CSSSLDERGRRTEAFF. The chain uses TRBV7-9 and TRBJ1-1; TRBD1 aligns across 7 bases. The CDR3 is made up of 16 amino acids. The germline V gene has CDR1 SEHNR and CDR2 FQNEAQ (reference sequence). Combining the CDR3 with reference TRBV7-9 and TRBJ1-1 gives the whole variable domain DTGVSQNPRHKITKRGQNVTFRCDPISEHNRLYWYRQTLGQGPEFLTYFQNEAQLEKSRLLSDRFSAERPKGSFSTLEIQRTEQGDSAMYLCSSSLDERGRRTEAFFGQGTRLTVV.

The V call is TRBV5-1, the J call TRBJ1-3, with 7 bases that match TRBD1. J lost 0 bases, V lost 0 bases, and 3 bases had no gene match. CDR1 and CDR2 (germline): SGHRS, YFSETQ. The CDR3 has 16 residues. In nucleotides, the CDR3 is TGCGCCAGCAGCTTGGTCGGACAGGCCTCTGGAAACACCATATATTTT. Its translation is CASSLVGQASGNTIYF.

This chain links TRBV29-1 with TRBJ2-7; TRBD2 matches 10 bases. After removal of 4 bases from V and 4 bases from J, the junction contained 4 bases not matched to a gene. The CDR3 is made up of 13 amino acids. The germline V gene encodes CDR1 SQVTM and CDR2 ANQGSEA. The CDR3 sequence is CSVALAGRYEQYF. The CDR3 coding sequence is TGCAGCGTTGCACTAGCGGGAAGATACGAGCAGTACTTC.

V and J are TRBV5-6 and TRBJ1-6; D is unresolved. Germline values: CDR1 SGHDT, CDR2 YYEEEE. Between the trimmed V and J ends, which lost 5 bases and 7 bases, there was a span of 13 bases. The CDR3 length is 14 residues. The CDR3 reads CASSEAGWNSPLHF. CDR3 sequence (DNA): TGTGCCAGCAGTGAGGCGGGTTGGAATTCACCCCTCCACTTT.

The chain uses TRBV5-6 and TRBJ1-1; 12 bases agree with TRBD1. Germline CDR1 and CDR2: SGHDT and YYEEEE. V shed 2 bases, J shed 7 bases, and the junction held 3 bases outside the gene matches. CDR3 length: 14 residues. This chain's CDR3 is CASSFGTGGVEAFF. CDR3 coding DNA: TGTGCCAGCAGCTTTGGGACAGGGGGCGTTGAAGCTTTCTTT.

This chain uses TRBV19 with TRBJ1-4, with 11 bases that match TRBD1. V shed 9 bases and J 4 bases; nucleotides not matched to a gene: 7. Germline-derived CDR1 and CDR2 are LNHDA and SQIVND (reference sequence). The CDR3 has 15 residues. The CDR3 region is CASSDGTGGNEKLFF. The DNA for the CDR3 is TGTGCCAGCTCAGATGGGACAGGGGGTAATGAAAAACTGTTTTTT.

V and J are TRBV7-9 and TRBJ1-5; D unresolved. CDR3 length: 12 residues. V was cut by 5 bases and J by 9 bases, with 11 bases left in between. CDR1 is SEHNR and CDR2 is FQNEAQ in the germline V gene (reference sequence). In DNA form, the CDR3 reads TGTGCCAGCAGCGGCCCCCTAGGGCCCCAGCATTTT. It encodes CASSGPLGPQHF.

The chain is built from TRBV5-4 and TRBJ1-2; D is possibly TRBD1 (6 bases). Trimming removed 0 bases from V and 4 bases from J, with 10 bases in between. Per germline, CDR1 SGHNT and CDR2 YYREEE (reference sequence). The CDR3 is 14 amino acids. CDR3 sequence reads: CASSLDRVGYGYTF. The CDR3 DNA sequence: TGTGCCAGCAGCTTGGACAGGGTGGGCTATGGCTACACCTTC.

V and J are TRBV27 and TRBJ1-2, with 8 bases fitting TRBD1. Germline V lookup: CDR1 MNHEY, CDR2 SMNVEV (reference sequence). This CDR3 is built from 15 residues. V dropped 3 bases and J dropped 5; count of bases not matched to a gene: 8. The CDR3 bases are TGTGCCAGCAGTTTTCTGACAGGGGTAGGGTATGGCTACACCTTC. Its protein product is CASSFLTGVGYGYTF.

The J gene is TRBJ1-2, the V gene TRBV7-9, with D perhaps matching TRBD1 (5 bases). There are 14 residues in the CDR3. Trimming took 5 bases from V and 3 from J, leaving 13 bases between them. Germline V CDR1 and CDR2: SEHNR, FQNEAQ (reference sequence). CDR3 coding DNA: TGTGCCAGCAGCCTGGGGGGATTCGACTATGGCTACACCTTC. Translated: CASSLGGFDYGYTF.

The chain joins TRBV29-1 to TRBJ1-2; D may be TRBD1 (5 bases). The CDR3 consists of 13 residues. Trimming stripped 3 bases from V and 2 bases from J, with 10 bases between. Per germline, CDR1 SQVTM and CDR2 ANQGSEA. The CDR3 DNA is TGCAGCGTTGAGTGGCGGGGGAACTATGGCTACACCTTC. It yields the protein CSVEWRGNYGYTF.

This chain uses TRBV19 with TRBJ1-2; D possibly corresponds to TRBD1 (6 bases). CDR3 length equals 15 residues. V was clipped by 4 bases and J by 6 bases, with 18 bases between them. Germline CDR1 is LNHDA and CDR2 is SQIVND (reference sequence). The CDR3 DNA reads TGTGCCAGTAGTACGCCCCTGAGGGGGAAGAATGGCTACACCTTC. The encoded protein is CASSTPLRGKNGYTF.

There are a few counts of this clone. The chain joins TRBV4-3 to TRBJ1-1; possible D gene TRBD1, 6 bases. Germline V gene data show CDR1 as LGHNA and CDR2 as YSLEER. The CDR3 runs to 13 residues. The V end lost 0 bases, the J end lost 7 bases, and 9 bases lay between the germline ends. The CDR3 region is CASSQEGGFEAFF. CDR3 coding DNA: TGCGCCAGCAGCCAAGAAGGGGGATTTGAAGCTTTCTTT.

This clone appeared a single time. The chain combines TRBV11-2 with TRBJ1-4; D perhaps matches TRBD1 (5 bases). The CDR3 contains 15 residues. V was shortened by 5 bases and J by 1 base, with 11 bases between the two germline ends. The germline V gene encodes CDR1 SGHAT and CDR2 FQNNGV. For the CDR3, the DNA is TGTGCCAGCAGCCCTGGGGGGATAACTAATGAAAAACTGTTTTTT. Its protein is CASSPGGITNEKLFF.

This clone is a singleton in its sample. This chain connects TRBV28 to TRBJ2-5; TRBD1 aligns across 9 bases. The J call may be mistaken, given a closer DNA end match to TRBJ2-7. Germline lookup yields CDR1 MDHEN and CDR2 SYDVKM. CDR3 length: 15 residues. CDR3 nucleotides: TGTGCCAGCAGCCCGGACAGGGGACCCTCCTACGAGCAGTACTTC. It codes for CASSPDRGPSYEQYF.

In regard to this clone: At one of its ends the junction is not consistent with the germline gene, which may arise from a read error. CDR3 protein: CSSSTWGVSYEQYF. DNA of the CDR3: TGTTCCAGCAGCACATGGGGGGTCTCCTACGAGCAGTACTTC. The rearrangement uses TRBV7-9 and TRBJ2-7, with D possibly matching TRBD2 (6 bases). The CDR3 covers 14 residues. The germline gives CDR1 SEHNR, CDR2 FQNEAQ (reference sequence).

This clone was observed once. J is TRBJ2-5 and V is TRBV7-8, with TRBD2 matching 8 bases. CDR3 length: 13 residues. V was pared by 8 bases and J by 1 base, with 3 bases of the junction left unmatched. Germline V CDR1 and CDR2: SGHVS, FQNEAQ. CDR3 DNA sequence: TGTGCCAGCCACGGACTAGCCCAAGAGACCCAGTACTTC. Residues: CASHGLAQETQYF. The whole variable domain, filled in from reference TRBV7-8 and TRBJ2-5, reads GAGVSQSPRYKVAKRGQDVALRCDPISGHVSLFWYQQALGQGPEFLTYFQNEAQLDKSGLPSDRFFAERPEGSVSTLKIQRTQQEDSAVYLCASHGLAQETQYFGPGTRLLVL.

J is TRBJ1-1 and V is TRBV6-5; 8 bases line up with TRBD1. V trimming: 4 bases; J trimming: 1 base; junction bases outside the gene matches: 5. The CDR3 length is 15 residues. Per the germline V gene, CDR1 is MNHEY and CDR2 is SVGAGI. Here the CDR3 reads CASSSTGAKNTEAFF. The CDR3, as DNA: TGTGCCAGCAGTTCGACAGGGGCGAAGAACACTGAAGCTTTCTTT.

The chain joins TRBV29-1 to TRBJ2-1; TRBD2 aligns across 8 bases. The CDR3 runs to 14 residues. The junction had 1 base not matched to a gene; V was cut back by 2 bases and J by 1 base. Germline V gene sequence: CDR1 SQVTM, CDR2 ANQGSEA. CDR3 sequence: CSVEKRESYNEQFF. For the CDR3, the DNA is TGCAGCGTTGAAAAGCGGGAGTCCTACAATGAGCAGTTCTTC.

The rearrangement links TRBV27 to TRBJ2-2; D might be TRBD1 (5 bases). Per germline, CDR1 MNHEY and CDR2 SMNVEV (reference sequence). Trimming left V 3 bases short and J 6 bases short, with 14 bases between. CDR3 length: 15 residues. The chain's CDR3 is CASSLLRVGSGELFF. The CDR3 region has the DNA TGTGCCAGCAGTTTGCTCAGGGTTGGCTCCGGGGAGCTGTTTTTT.

The J gene is TRBJ2-2, the V gene TRBV6-5; 8 nucleotides match TRBD2. Losses at the gene ends were 8 bases for V and 0 bases for J; bases not matched to a gene: 5. CDR3 length: 15 residues. Germline V gene data show CDR1 as MNHEY and CDR2 as SVGAGI. CDR3 in amino acids: CASRLAGSNTGELFF. CDR3 sequence (DNA): TGTGCCAGCCGCCTAGCGGGTTCGAACACCGGGGAGCTGTTTTTT.

CDR3: CASSILGGSYNEQFF. The DNA of the CDR3 is TGTGCCAGTAGTATTCTGGGGGGGTCCTACAATGAGCAGTTCTTC. The chain recombines TRBV19 with TRBJ2-1; 7 positions agree with TRBD2. Germline lookup yields CDR1 LNHDA and CDR2 SQIVND (reference sequence). The CDR3 extends over 15 amino acids. The junction had 3 bases not matched to a gene; V was cut back by 3 bases and J by 1 base.

The CDR3 DNA sequence: TGTGCCAGCAGCCCCCTCGGACAGGGAGAGGATGGCTACACCTTC. Its translation is CASSPLGQGEDGYTF. The V and J genes are TRBV27 and TRBJ1-2; 8 bases agree with TRBD1. Unmatched junction bases numbered 12, after V lost 6 bases and J lost 6 bases. CDR3 length equals 15 residues. Germline V gene sequence: CDR1 MNHEY, CDR2 SMNVEV (reference sequence).

V usage is TRBV13 and J usage is TRBJ2-2; 8 bases match TRBD2. V dropped 4 bases and J dropped 3; count of bases not matched to a gene: 7. CDR1 and CDR2 (germline): PRHDT, FYEKMQ (reference sequence). The CDR3 length is 16 residues. CDR3 bases: TGTGCCAGCAGCTCAGCGGGGGTAGAGGACACCGGGGAGCTGTTTTTT. It yields the protein CASSSAGVEDTGELFF.

In this sample, this clone turned up once. This chain connects TRBV18 to TRBJ1-5; D not certain. Germline V gives CDR1 KGHSH, CDR2 LQKENI. Trimming took off 6 bases at V and 3 bases at J, with 15 bases between the two ends. CDR3 size: 15 residues. CDR3 sequence reads: CASSQLPVYNQPQHF. The CDR3 DNA follows: TGTGCCAGCTCTCAATTGCCAGTTTACAATCAGCCCCAGCATTTT.

This chain joins TRBV7-8 and TRBJ2-1, with 11 bases that match TRBD2. The junction had 13 bases not matched to a gene; V was cut back by 4 bases and J by 8 bases. The CDR3 has 17 amino acids. The V gene's germline CDR1 is SGHVS and CDR2 FQNEAQ. The CDR3 DNA follows: TGTGCCAGCAGCTCCCCTAGCGGGAGGCTGGGAACGGATGAGCAGTTCTTC. Translation gives CASSSPSGRLGTDEQFF.

In its sample, this clone was seen a few times. The chain couples TRBV29-1 to TRBJ1-1; tentative D call: TRBD1 (5 bases). This CDR3 is 13 amino acids long. V lost 7 bases, J lost 2 bases, and 14 bases lay in between. Germline CDR1 SQVTM, CDR2 ANQGSEA. The DNA for the CDR3 is TGCAGCGCCTACCTGGGGGGAAACACTGAAGCTTTCTTT. It codes for CSAYLGGNTEAFF.

The chain joins TRBV4-3 to TRBJ2-5, with 12 bases lining up with TRBD2. The tail of the sequence fits TRBJ2-7 better, so the J call may be wrong. CDR3 length: 16 amino acids. The germline V gene encodes CDR1 LGHNA and CDR2 YSLEER. CDR3 DNA sequence: TGCGCCAGCAGCCAAGCCCGACTAGCGGGAGCCTACGAGCAGTACTTC. Its translation is CASSQARLAGAYEQYF.

The rearrangement joins TRBV10-3 to TRBJ2-1, with TRBD2 matching 8 bases. Unmatched junction bases numbered 9, after V lost 8 bases and J lost 9 bases. The CDR3 runs to 13 residues. The germline V gene has CDR1 ENHRY and CDR2 SYGVKD. The CDR3 nucleotides read TGTGCCATCGTGAAGCGGGAGAGGGGTGAGCAGTTCTTC. This translates into CAIVKRERGEQFF.

The chain recombines TRBV6-6 with TRBJ2-1; 9 nucleotides line up with TRBD2. Trimming took 6 bases from V and 5 from J; bases not matched to a gene: 8. Per germline, CDR1 MNHNY and CDR2 SVGAGI (reference sequence). This CDR3 spans 15 amino acids. The CDR3 DNA reads TGTGCCAGCAGCGAGCCTAGCGGGAATGACAATGAGCAGTTCTTC. Translating it yields CASSEPSGNDNEQFF.